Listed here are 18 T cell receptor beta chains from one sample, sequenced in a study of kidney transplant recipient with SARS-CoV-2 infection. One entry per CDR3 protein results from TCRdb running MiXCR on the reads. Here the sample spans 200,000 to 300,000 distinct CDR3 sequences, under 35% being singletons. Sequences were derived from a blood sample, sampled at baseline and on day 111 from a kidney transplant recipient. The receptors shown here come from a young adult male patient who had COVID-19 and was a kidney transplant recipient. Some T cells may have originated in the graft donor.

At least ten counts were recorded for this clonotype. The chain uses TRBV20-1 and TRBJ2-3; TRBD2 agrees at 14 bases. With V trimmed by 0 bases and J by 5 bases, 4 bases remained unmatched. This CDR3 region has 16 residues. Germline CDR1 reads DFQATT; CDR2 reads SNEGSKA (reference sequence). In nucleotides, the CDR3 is TGCAGTGCTAGAGATGGGACTAGCGGGAGTATAGATACGCAGTATTTT. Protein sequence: CSARDGTSGSIDTQYF.

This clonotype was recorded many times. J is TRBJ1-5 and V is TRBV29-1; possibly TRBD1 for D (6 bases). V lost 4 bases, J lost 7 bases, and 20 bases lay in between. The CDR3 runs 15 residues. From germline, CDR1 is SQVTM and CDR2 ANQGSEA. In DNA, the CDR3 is TGCAGCGTTGCCAAGGAGGGGGGCTTTGGACAGCCCCAGCATTTT. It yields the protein CSVAKEGGFGQPQHF.

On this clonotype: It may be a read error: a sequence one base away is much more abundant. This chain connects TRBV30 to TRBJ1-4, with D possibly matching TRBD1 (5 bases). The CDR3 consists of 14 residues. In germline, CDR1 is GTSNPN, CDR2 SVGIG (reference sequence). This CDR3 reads CTWSRGGATEKLFF. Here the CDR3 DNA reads TGTACCTGGAGTAGGGGTGGGGCAACCGAAAAACTGTTTTTT. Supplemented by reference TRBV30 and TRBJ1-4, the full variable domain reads SQTIHQWPATLVQPVGSPLSLECTVEGTSNPNLYWYRQAAGRGLQLLFYSVGIGQISSEVPQNLSASRPQDRQFILSSKKLLLSDSGFYLCTWSRGGATEKLFFGSGTQLSVL.

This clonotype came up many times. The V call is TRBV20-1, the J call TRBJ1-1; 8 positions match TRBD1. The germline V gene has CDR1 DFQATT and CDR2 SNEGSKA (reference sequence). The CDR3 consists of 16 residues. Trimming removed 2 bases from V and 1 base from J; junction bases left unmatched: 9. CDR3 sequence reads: CSARILRQGPNTEAFF. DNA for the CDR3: TGCAGTGCTAGAATTCTTCGACAGGGGCCGAACACTGAAGCTTTCTTT.

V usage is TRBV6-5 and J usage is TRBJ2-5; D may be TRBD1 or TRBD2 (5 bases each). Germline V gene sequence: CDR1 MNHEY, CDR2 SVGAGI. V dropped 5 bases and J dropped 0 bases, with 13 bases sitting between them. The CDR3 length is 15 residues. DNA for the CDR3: TGTGCCAGCAGTGGGAGTAGGACATACCAAGAGACCCAGTACTTC. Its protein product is CASSGSRTYQETQYF.

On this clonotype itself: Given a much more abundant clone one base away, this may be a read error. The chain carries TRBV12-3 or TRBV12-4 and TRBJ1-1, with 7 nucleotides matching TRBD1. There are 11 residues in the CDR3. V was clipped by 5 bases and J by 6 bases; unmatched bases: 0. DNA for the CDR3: TGTGCCAGCAGTACAGGGGCTGAAGCTTTCTTT. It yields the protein CASSTGAEAFF.

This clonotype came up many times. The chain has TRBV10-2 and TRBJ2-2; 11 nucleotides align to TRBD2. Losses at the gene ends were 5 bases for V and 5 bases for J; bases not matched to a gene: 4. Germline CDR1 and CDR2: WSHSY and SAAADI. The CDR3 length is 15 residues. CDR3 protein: CASSLAGGPTGELFF. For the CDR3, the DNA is TGCGCCAGCAGTTTAGCGGGAGGGCCAACCGGGGAGCTGTTTTTT.

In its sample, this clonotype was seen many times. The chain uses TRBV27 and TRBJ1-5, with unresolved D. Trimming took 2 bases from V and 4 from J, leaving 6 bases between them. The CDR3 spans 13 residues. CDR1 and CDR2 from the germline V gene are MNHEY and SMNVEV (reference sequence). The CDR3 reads CASSLQANQPQHF. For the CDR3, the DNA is TGTGCCAGCAGTTTACAGGCAAATCAGCCCCAGCATTTT.

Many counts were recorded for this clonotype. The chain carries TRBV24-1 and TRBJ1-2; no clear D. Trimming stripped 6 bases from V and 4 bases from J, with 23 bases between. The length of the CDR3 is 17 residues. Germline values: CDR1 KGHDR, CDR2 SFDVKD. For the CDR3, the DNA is TGTGCCACCAGTCTAATGAGTAGTACCAGAAAGACCTATGGCTACACCTTC. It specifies CATSLMSSTRKTYGYTF.

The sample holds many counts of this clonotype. Written as DNA, the CDR3 is TGTGCCAGCAGCTTGGGAGGGGTCGAGCAGTACGTC. This encodes CASSLGGVEQYV. This sequence joins TRBV5-6 and TRBJ2-7; D is possibly TRBD1 or TRBD2 (5 bases each). This CDR3 spans 12 amino acids. The V end lost 0 bases, the J end lost 6 bases, and 7 bases lay between the germline ends. Per the germline V gene, CDR1 is SGHDT and CDR2 is YYEEEE.

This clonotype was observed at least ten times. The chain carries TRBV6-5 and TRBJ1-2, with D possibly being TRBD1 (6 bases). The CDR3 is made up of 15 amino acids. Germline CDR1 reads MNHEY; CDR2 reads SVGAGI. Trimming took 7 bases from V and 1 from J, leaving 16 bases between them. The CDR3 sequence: CASKMAQGNNYGYTF. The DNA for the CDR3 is TGTGCCAGCAAGATGGCACAGGGCAATAACTATGGCTACACCTTC.

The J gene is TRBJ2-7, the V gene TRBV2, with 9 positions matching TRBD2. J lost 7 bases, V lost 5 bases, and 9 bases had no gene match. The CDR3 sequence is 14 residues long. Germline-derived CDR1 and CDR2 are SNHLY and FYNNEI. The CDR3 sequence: CASSTSGSPREQYF. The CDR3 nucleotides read TGTGCCAGCAGTACTAGCGGGTCCCCTAGGGAGCAGTACTTC.

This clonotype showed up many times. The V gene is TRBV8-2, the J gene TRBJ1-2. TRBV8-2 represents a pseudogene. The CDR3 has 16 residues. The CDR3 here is CGSTLRDSRKTYGYTF. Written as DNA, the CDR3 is TGTGGCAGTACTCTACGTGATAGCCGAAAGACCTATGGCTACACCTTC.

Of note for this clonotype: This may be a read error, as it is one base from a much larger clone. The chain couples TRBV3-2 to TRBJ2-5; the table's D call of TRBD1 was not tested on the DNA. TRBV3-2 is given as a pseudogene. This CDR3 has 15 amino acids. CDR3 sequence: CASSQPQGSRETQYF. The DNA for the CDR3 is TGTGCCAGCAGCCAACCACAGGGCAGTCGGGAGACCCAGTACTTC.

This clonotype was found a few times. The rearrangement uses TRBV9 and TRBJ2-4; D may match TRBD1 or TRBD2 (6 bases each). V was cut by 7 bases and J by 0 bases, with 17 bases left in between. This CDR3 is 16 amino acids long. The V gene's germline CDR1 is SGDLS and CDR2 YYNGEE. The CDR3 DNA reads TGTGCCAGCGGCGGAGGGACACCGCTAGCCAAAAACATTCAGTACTTC. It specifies CASGGGTPLAKNIQYF.

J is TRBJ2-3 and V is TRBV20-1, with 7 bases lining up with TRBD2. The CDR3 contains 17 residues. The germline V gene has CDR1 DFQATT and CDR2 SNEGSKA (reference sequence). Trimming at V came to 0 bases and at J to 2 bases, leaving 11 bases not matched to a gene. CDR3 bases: TGCAGTGCTAGAGATCAGAGGGCTAGCGGAGACACAGATACGCAGTATTTT. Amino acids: CSARDQRASGDTDTQYF.

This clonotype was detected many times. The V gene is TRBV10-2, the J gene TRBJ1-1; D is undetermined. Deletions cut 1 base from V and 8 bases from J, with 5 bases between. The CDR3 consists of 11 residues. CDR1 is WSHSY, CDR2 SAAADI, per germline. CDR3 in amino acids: CASSELGEAFF. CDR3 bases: TGCGCCAGCAGTGAGTTGGGAGAAGCTTTCTTT.

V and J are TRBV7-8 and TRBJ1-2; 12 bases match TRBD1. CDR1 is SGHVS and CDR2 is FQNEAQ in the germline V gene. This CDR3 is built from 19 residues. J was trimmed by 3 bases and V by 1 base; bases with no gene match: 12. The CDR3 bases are TGTGCCAGCAGCTTAGTCCCACCGGGACAGGGGGCTGGCGACTATGGCTACACCTTC. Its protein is CASSLVPPGQGAGDYGYTF.